This T cell receptor (beta chain) originates from a study of T cells in Graves' hyperthyroidism and ophthalmopathy. Study in general: Before treatment of any kind, peripheral blood was taken at initial diagnosis.

RNA transcripts gave rise to amplified TCR beta CDR3 regions. Using the HTBI primer set, a first-round RT-PCR was run on the TCR CDR3. MiXCR, applied by TCRdb to the multiplex PCR reads, yields one record per CDR3 protein. The data contain some 380,000 distinct CDR3 sequences, approximately 12% of them seen just once; the ten biggest clones take up about a fifth. Regarding the study as a whole: A model of 13 V-J features distinguished ophthalmopathy from stable hyperthyroidism.

This CDR3 is 13 amino acids long. V gave up 6 bases and J gave up 8 bases; unmatched junction bases: 7. Germline loops: CDR1 MNHEY, CDR2 SVGEGT. With respect to this clonotype: Its antigen is still unknown.

A sample of blood taken at first hyperthyroidism diagnosis preceded any ophthalmopathy symptoms. PBMCs were obtained from roughly 10 ml fresh peripheral blood. The specimen sequenced was blood. The sequence was obtained from a young man with Graves' hyperthyroidism that later progressed to Graves' ophthalmopathy. The genes are TRBV6-2 or TRBV6-3 and TRBJ1-5; 7 nucleotides line up with TRBD1. In DNA, the CDR3 is TGTGCCAGCAGGGGGACAGCCGCTAAGCCCCAGCATTTT. It yields the protein CASRGTAAKPQHF.